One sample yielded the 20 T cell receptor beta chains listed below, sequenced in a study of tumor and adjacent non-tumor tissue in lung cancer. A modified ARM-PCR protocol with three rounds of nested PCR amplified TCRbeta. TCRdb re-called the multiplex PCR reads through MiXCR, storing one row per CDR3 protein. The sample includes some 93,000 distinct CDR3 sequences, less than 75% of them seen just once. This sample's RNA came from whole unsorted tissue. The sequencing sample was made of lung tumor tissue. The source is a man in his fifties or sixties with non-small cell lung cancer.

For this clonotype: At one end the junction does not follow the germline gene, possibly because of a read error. In nucleotides, the CDR3 is TGCAGCGTCGACGGAGCGGGGGGGTTCAATGACCAGTTTTTC. It yields the protein CSVDGAGGFNDQFF. The J gene is TRBJ2-1, the V gene TRBV29-1, with TRBD2 matching over 10 bases. The CDR3 has 14 residues. Germline CDR1 is SQVTM and CDR2 is ANQGSEA.

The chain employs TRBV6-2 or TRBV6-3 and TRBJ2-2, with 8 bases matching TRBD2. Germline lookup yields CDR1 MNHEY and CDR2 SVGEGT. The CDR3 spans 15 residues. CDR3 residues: CANRFSGTWTGELFF. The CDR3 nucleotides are TGTGCAAACAGATTTAGCGGGACTTGGACCGGGGAGCTGTTTTTT.

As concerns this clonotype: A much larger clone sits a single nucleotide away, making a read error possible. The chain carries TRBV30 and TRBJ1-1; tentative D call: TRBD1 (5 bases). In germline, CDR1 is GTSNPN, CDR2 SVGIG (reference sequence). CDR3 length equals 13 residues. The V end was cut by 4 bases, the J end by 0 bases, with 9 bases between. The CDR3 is CAWTRQLNTEAFF. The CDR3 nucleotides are TGTGCCTGGACGAGACAGCTGAACACTGAAGCTTTCTTT.

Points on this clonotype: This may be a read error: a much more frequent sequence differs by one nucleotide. The CDR3 DNA sequence: TGTGCCAGCAGCTTCAAGGGCCCGATATGCGAGCAGTACTTC. Amino acids: CASSFKGPICEQYF. The chain joins TRBV11-3 to TRBJ2-7, with unresolved D. Trimming pared 3 bases from V and 6 bases from J, leaving 15 bases between. The CDR3 consists of 14 residues. Per germline, CDR1 SGHNT and CDR2 YENEEA.

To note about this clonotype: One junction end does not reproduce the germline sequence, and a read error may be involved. The CDR3 DNA sequence: TGTACCAGCAGCCGAAGCCCTAGCGGGAGGACTTACGAGCAGTACTTC. The encoded protein is CTSSRSPSGRTYEQYF. This chain joins TRBV6-2 or TRBV6-3 and TRBJ2-7; 11 positions agree with TRBD2. This CDR3 is built from 16 residues. Germline-derived CDR1 and CDR2 are MNHEY and SVGEGT.

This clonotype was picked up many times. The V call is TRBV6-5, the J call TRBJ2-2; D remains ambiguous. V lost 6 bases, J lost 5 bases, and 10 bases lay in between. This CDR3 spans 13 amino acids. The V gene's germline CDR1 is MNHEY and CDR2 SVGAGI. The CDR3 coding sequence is TGTGCCAGCAGAAGAACTGGGACCGGGGAGCTGTTTTTT. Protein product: CASRRTGTGELFF.

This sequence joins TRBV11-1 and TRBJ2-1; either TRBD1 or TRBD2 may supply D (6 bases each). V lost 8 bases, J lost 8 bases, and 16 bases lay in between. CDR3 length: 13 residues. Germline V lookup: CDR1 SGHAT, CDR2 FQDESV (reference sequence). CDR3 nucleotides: TGTGCCAGCTTCATCGGGAGACAGGATGAGCAGTTCTTC. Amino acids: CASFIGRQDEQFF.

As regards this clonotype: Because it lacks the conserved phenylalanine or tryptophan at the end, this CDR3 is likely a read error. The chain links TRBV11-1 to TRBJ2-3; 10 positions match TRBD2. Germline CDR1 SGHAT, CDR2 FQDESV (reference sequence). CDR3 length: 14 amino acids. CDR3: CASSWTSGTDMQYC. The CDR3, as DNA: TGTGCCAGCAGCTGGACTAGCGGCACAGATATGCAGTATTGT.

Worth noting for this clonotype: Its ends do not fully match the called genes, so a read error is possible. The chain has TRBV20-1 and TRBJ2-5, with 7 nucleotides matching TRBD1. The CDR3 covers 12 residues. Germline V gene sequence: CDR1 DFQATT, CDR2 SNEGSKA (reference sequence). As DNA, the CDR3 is TGCAGTGCTACGACAGGGTCGGAGACCCGGTACTTC. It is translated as CSATTGSETRYF.

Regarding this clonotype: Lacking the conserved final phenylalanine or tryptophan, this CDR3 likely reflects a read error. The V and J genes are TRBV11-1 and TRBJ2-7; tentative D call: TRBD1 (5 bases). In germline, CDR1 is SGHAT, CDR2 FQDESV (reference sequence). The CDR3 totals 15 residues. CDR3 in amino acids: CPSSITDMGPYEQYL. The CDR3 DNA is TGTCCCAGCAGCATAACTGACATGGGGCCCTACGAGCAGTACTTG.

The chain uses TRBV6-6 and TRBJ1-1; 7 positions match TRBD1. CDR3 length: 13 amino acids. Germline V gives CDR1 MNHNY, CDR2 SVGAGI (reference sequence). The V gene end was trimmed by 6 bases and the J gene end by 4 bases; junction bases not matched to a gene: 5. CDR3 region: CASRATGSTEAFF. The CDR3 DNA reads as TGTGCCAGCAGGGCGACAGGGAGCACTGAAGCTTTCTTT.

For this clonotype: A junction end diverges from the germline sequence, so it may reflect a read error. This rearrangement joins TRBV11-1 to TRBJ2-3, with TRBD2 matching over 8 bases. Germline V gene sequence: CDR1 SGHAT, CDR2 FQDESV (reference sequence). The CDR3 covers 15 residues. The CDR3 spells CARSRTSWNSDAQYF. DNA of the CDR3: TGTGCCAGGAGTCGGACTAGCTGGAACTCAGATGCGCAGTATTTT. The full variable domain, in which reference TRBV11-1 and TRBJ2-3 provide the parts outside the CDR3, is EAEVAQSPRYKITEKSQAVAFWCDPISGHATLYWYRQILGQGPELLVQFQDESVVDDSQLPKDRFSAERLKGVDSTLKIQPAELGDSAMYLCARSRTSWNSDAQYFGPGTRLTVL.

The CDR3 DNA reads TGTGCCAGCAGCCCGTTTCCTGGGGCCAACGTCCTGACTTTC. It encodes CASSPFPGANVLTF. The V and J genes are TRBV11-1 and TRBJ2-6; the D is unclear. This CDR3 is 14 amino acids long. V lost 5 bases to trimming and J lost 2 bases, with 7 bases between them. Germline CDR1 SGHAT, CDR2 FQDESV (reference sequence). The whole variable domain, filled in from reference TRBV11-1 and TRBJ2-6, reads EAEVAQSPRYKITEKSQAVAFWCDPISGHATLYWYRQILGQGPELLVQFQDESVVDDSQLPKDRFSAERLKGVDSTLKIQPAELGDSAMYLCASSPFPGANVLTFGAGSRLTVL.

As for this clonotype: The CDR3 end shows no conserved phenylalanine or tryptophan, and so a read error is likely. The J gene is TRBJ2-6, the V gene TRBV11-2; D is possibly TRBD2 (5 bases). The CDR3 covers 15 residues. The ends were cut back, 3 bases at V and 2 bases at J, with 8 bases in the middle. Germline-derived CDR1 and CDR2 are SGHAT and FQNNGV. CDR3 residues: CASSFDGAGANVLTI. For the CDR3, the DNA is TGTGCCAGCAGCTTCGACGGGGCTGGGGCCAACGTCCTGACTATC.

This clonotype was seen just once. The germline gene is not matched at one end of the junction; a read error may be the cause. The CDR3 DNA follows: TGTGCCAACAGGCAGGGGACCGTCGGCACCGGGCAGCTGTTTTTT. Its translation: CANRQGTVGTGQLFF. This chain connects TRBV6-1 to TRBJ2-2; a possible D gene is TRBD1 (6 bases). CDR3 size: 15 residues. Germline assignment: CDR1 MNHNS and CDR2 SASEGT.

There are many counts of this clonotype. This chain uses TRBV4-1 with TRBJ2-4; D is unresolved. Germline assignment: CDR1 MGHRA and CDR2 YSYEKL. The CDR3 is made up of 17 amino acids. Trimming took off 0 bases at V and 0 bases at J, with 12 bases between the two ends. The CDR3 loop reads CASSQERAVLAKNIQYF. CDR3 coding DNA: TGCGCCAGCAGCCAAGAAAGGGCAGTACTAGCCAAAAACATTCAGTACTTC.

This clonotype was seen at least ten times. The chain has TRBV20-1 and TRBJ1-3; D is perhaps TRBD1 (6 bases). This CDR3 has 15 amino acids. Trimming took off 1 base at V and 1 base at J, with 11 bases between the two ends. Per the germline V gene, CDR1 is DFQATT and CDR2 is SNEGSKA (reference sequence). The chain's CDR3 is CSARAQGISGNTIYF. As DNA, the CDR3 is TGCAGTGCTAGAGCACAGGGAATTTCTGGAAACACCATATATTTT.

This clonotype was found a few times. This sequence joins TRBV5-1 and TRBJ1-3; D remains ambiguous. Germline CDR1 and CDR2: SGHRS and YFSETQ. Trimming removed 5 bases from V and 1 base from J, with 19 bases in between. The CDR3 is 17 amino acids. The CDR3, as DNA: TGCGCCAGCAGGCCCGTGGAGTCTATTCTTTCTGGAAACACCATATATTTT. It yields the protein CASRPVESILSGNTIYF.

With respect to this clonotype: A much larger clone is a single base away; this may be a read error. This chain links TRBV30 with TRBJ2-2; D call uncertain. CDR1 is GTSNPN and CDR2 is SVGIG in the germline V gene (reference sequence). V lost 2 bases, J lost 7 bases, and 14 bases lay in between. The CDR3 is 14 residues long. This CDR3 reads CAWSRHMGYGELFF. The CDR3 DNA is TGTGCCTGGAGTAGACACATGGGGTACGGGGAGCTGTTTTTT.

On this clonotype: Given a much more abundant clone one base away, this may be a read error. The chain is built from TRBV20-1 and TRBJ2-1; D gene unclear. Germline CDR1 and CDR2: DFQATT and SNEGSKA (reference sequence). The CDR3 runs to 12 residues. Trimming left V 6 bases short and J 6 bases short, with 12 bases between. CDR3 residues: CSASLNINEQFF. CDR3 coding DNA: TGCAGTGCGTCCCTAAATATCAATGAGCAGTTCTTC.